This entry lists 11 T cell receptor beta chains sequenced from one sample in a study of CD8+ T cells in alopecia areata. RNA was extracted and reverse transcribed into cDNA as the sequencing template. Measured with immunoSEQ multiplex PCR; TCRdb has only the in-frame clones, and not every one. The sample carries around 190,000 clones, about 64% recorded once. Treatment meaning: oral pan-JAK inhibitor, 5-10 mg twice daily. Material: CD4+ T cells sorted from blood, obtained at week 4, from a patient treated with tofacitinib. These receptors all come from a human donor with alopecia areata.

In this sample, this clone turned up a few times. The chain carries TRBV6-1 and TRBJ1-5, with 8 bases matching TRBD1. Looked up from germline, CDR1 is MNHNS and CDR2 is SASEGT. CDR3 length equals 13 residues. Unmatched junction bases numbered 8, after V lost 6 bases and J lost 10 bases. CDR3 nucleotide sequence: TGTGCCAGCAGAGGGACAGGAAAGATTCCCCAGCATTTT. It translates to CASRGTGKIPQHF.

The chain joins TRBV6-1 to TRBJ2-3; possibly TRBD2 for D (5 bases). This CDR3 is 12 amino acids long. The V end was cut by 3 bases, the J end by 4 bases, with 5 bases between. Germline V gene lookup returns CDR1 MNHNS and CDR2 SASEGT. This chain's CDR3 is CASSDGADTQYF. CDR3 nucleotide sequence: TGTGCCAGCAGTGACGGGGCAGATACGCAGTATTTT.

This rearrangement joins TRBV5-1 to TRBJ1-1, with no clear D. Germline CDR1 reads SGHRS; CDR2 reads YFSETQ. The CDR3 length is 14 residues. V was clipped by 1 base and J by 1 base, with 8 bases between them. CDR3 coding DNA: TGCGCCAGCAGCTTGAAACCGCCGAACACTGAAGCTTTCTTT. It encodes CASSLKPPNTEAFF.

The chain has TRBV25-1 and TRBJ1-6; a weak D match, TRBD1 (6 bases). Trimming took off 3 bases at V and 9 bases at J, with 15 bases between the two ends. The CDR3 loop spans 15 amino acids. Germline assignment: CDR1 MGHDK and CDR2 SYGVNS. This chain's CDR3 is CASSDFGTSFSPLHF. The CDR3 DNA sequence: TGTGCCAGCAGTGATTTTGGGACATCATTTTCACCCCTCCACTTT.

DNA of the CDR3: TGTGCCAGCAAAAGACAGGGAACCACTGAAGCTTTCTTT. As protein: CASKRQGTTEAFF. The chain is built from TRBV6-5 and TRBJ1-1; 7 bases are a match to TRBD1. V lost 7 bases and J lost 4; bases outside the gene matches: 6. CDR1 is MNHEY, CDR2 SVGAGI, per germline. The CDR3 loop spans 13 amino acids.

This chain joins TRBV19 and TRBJ2-7; TRBD1 is a possible D gene (5 bases). Trimming shortened V by 4 bases and J by 6 bases, and 13 bases separated the two germline ends. Germline V lookup: CDR1 LNHDA, CDR2 SQIVND (reference sequence). CDR3 length equals 13 residues. Here the CDR3 reads CASSKDKIGEQYF. CDR3 coding DNA: TGTGCCAGTAGTAAGGACAAGATCGGCGAGCAGTACTTC.

The rearrangement uses TRBV5-1 and TRBJ1-1, with TRBD1 matching 11 bases. Germline trimming cut 4 bases from V and 1 base from J; bases unmatched to any gene: 6. Germline assignment: CDR1 SGHRS and CDR2 YFSETQ. CDR3 length: 16 amino acids. The CDR3 reads CASSRTGGAGNTEAFF. CDR3 DNA: TGCGCCAGCAGCAGGACAGGGGGCGCGGGGAACACTGAAGCTTTCTTT.

The gene calls are TRBV6-5 and TRBJ2-7, with 7 bases aligning to TRBD1. Germline CDR1 is MNHEY and CDR2 is SVGAGI. The V segment lost 10 bases and the J segment 0 bases; nucleotides outside the gene matches: 9. The CDR3 is 14 residues long. The CDR3 coding sequence is TGTGCCATGGCCTCCGGGACAGTCTCCTACGAGCAGTACTTC. Amino acid sequence: CAMASGTVSYEQYF.

This clone was counted a few times. This chain uses TRBV6-6 with TRBJ1-4; no clear D gene. Germline V gene lookup returns CDR1 MNHNY and CDR2 SVGAGI (reference sequence). Trimming stripped 6 bases from V and 8 bases from J, with 16 bases between. The CDR3 has 14 amino acids. The CDR3 DNA sequence: TGTGCCAGCAGCTCCCATACCCCCGAGGAAAAACTGTTTTTT. Translating it yields CASSSHTPEEKLFF.

This clone was seen a handful of times. The V gene is TRBV20-1, the J gene TRBJ1-2; D gene uncertain. The germline V and J ends were trimmed by 4 bases and 8 bases, with 11 bases remaining between them. Germline V lookup: CDR1 DFQATT, CDR2 SNEGSKA (reference sequence). The CDR3 has 11 amino acids. DNA for the CDR3: TGCAGTGCTACACTGGTAGACGGCTACACCTTC. Amino acid sequence: CSATLVDGYTF.

The V call is TRBV27, the J call TRBJ1-1; 8 positions agree with TRBD1. The CDR3 is made up of 13 amino acids. J lost 11 bases, V lost 3 bases, and 8 bases had no gene match. Germline V gene data show CDR1 as MNHEY and CDR2 as SMNVEV (reference sequence). DNA of the CDR3: TGTGCCAGCAGTTTGGAGGCAGGGGGCCACGCTTTCTTT. Translated: CASSLEAGGHAFF.